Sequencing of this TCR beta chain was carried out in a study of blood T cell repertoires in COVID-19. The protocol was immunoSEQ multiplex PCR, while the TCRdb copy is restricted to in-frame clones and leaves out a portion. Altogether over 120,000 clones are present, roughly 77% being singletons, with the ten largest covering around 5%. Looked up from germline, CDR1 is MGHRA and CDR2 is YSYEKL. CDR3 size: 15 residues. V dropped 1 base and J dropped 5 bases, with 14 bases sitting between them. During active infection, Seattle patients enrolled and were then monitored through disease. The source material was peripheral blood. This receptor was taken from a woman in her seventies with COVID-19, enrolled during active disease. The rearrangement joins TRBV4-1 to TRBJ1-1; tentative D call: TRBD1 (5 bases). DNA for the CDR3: TGCGCCAGCAGCCAAGGGGAGGGGATGCAAACTGAAGCTTTCTTT. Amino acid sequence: CASSQGEGMQTEAFF.